This T cell receptor (beta chain) originates from a study of blood T cell repertoires in COVID-19. Study-wide background: Material from acute and convalescent COVID-19 was sourced from the United States, Italy and Spain. PBMCs, B-cell-depleted T cells, or T cells provided the cDNA or gDNA that made up the material.

Original processing notes: Quantification of nucleated cells was approximated via reference gene primer amplification. The repertoire was sequenced with immunoSEQ multiplex PCR; TCRdb's copy has only in-frame clones and lacks some. V, J and clone size are those of that table, while D and trimming were read from the DNA. Of 150,000 to 200,000 clones listed, approximately 91% are singletons. The ends were cut back, 1 base at V and 9 bases at J, with 10 bases in the middle. Looked up from germline, CDR1 is SNHLY and CDR2 is FYNNEI. The CDR3 runs 12 residues. Material: peripheral blood. The rearrangement uses TRBV2 and TRBJ2-7; no reliable D call. This TCR derives from a man aged 18 to 30 with acute or convalescent COVID-19. The CDR3 DNA reads as TGTGCCAGCAGTGAAGGCAACAGAAGGCAGTACTTC. This translates into CASSEGNRRQYF.